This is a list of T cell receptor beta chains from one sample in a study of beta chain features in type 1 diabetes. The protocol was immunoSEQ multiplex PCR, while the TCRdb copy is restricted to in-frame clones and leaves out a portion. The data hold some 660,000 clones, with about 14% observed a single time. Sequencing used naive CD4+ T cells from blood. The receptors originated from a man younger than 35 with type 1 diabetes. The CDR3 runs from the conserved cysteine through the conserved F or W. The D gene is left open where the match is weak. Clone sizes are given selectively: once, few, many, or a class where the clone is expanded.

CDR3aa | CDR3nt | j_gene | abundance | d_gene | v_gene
CASTTGHSNTEAFF | TGTGCCAGCACTACGGGACATTCGAACACTGAAGCTTTCTTT | TRBJ1-1 | . | . | TRBV28
CASSLGTGTGGEQYF | TGTGCCAGCAGCTTAGGAACGGGGACAGGGGGCGAGCAGTACTTC | TRBJ2-7 | few | TRBD1 | TRBV7-9
CASSFLGGSYNEQFF | TGTGCCAGCAGTTTTTTGGGGGGGTCCTACAATGAGCAGTTCTTC | TRBJ2-1 | . | TRBD2 | TRBV28
CAWSAGGDTQYF | TGTGCCTGGAGTGCGGGTGGGGATACGCAGTATTTT | TRBJ2-3 | few | . | TRBV30
CASSRDRNNQPQHF | TGTGCCAGCAGCCGAGACAGGAACAATCAGCCCCAGCATTTT | TRBJ1-5 | . | . | TRBV25-1
CASSPEPGRANYGYTF | TGCGCCAGCAGCCCAGAACCGGGACGGGCTAACTATGGCTACACCTTC | TRBJ1-2 | few | . | TRBV5-1
CATSRSRTSGAYEQYF | TGTGCCACCAGCAGATCCCGGACTAGCGGAGCCTACGAGCAGTACTTC | TRBJ2-7 | few | TRBD2 | TRBV15
CASSSLTGTDYGYTF | TGTGCCAGCAGCTCCCTAACGGGGACGGACTATGGCTACACCTTC | TRBJ1-2 | few | . | TRBV7-8
CATSTPERNNYGYTF | TGTGCCACCAGCACCCCAGAAAGGAATAACTATGGCTACACCTTC | TRBJ1-2 | . | . | TRBV15
CASSSTGSVPASPLHF | TGTGCCAGCAGCTCGACCGGGTCGGTTCCCGCTTCGCCCCTCCACTTT | TRBJ1-6 | . | . | TRBV7-3
CASSLDLNTEAFF | TGTGCCAGCAGCTTAGATCTGAACACTGAAGCTTTCTTT | TRBJ1-1 | . | . | TRBV11-2
CASSQEVPTEAFF | TGCGCCAGCAGCCAAGAAGTGCCGACTGAAGCTTTCTTT | TRBJ1-1 | few | . | TRBV4-3
CAIADREGSPLHF | TGTGCCATCGCGGACAGGGAGGGTTCACCCCTCCACTTT | TRBJ1-6 | . | TRBD1 | TRBV19
CASSARKGGNSPLHF | TGTGCCAGCAGCGCACGTAAGGGTGGTAATTCACCCCTCCACTTT | TRBJ1-6 | . | . | TRBV7-2
CASSWERAEQFF | TGCGCCAGCAGCTGGGAAAGGGCTGAGCAGTTCTTC | TRBJ2-1 | few | . | TRBV5-1